This T cell receptor beta chain was profiled in a study of CD8+ T cells in alopecia areata. At the level of the study: In an open-label trial, patients got 5 to 10 mg tofacitinib twice daily. Points from the study as a whole: Tofacitinib did not eliminate many expanded lesional clones from scalp or blood. For patients receiving tofacitinib, scalp clonality and expanded CD8+ clones among the top 100 significantly decreased.

This clone was counted a few times. The target antigen is unknown. Treatment denoted: oral pan-JAK inhibitor, 5-10 mg twice daily. Peripheral blood samples and lesional scalp punch biopsies were obtained from alopecia areata patients. Once RNA had been extracted, it was reverse transcribed into cDNA to act as the sequencing template. This table comes from immunoSEQ multiplex PCR, and its TCRdb copy is limited to in-frame clones, with some not included. The table lists a few hundred thousand clones, 35% to 40% of them singletons, with 0.48% in the top ten. CDR1 and CDR2 (germline): ENHRY, SYGVKD. Deletions cut 10 bases from V and 0 bases from J, with 13 bases between. The CDR3 is made up of 13 amino acids.

The sample in question was CD4+ T cells sorted from blood, obtained between weeks 30 and 35, from a patient treated with tofacitinib. The clonotype originates from a human donor with alopecia areata. The chain combines TRBV10-3 with TRBJ2-7; D may be TRBD1 (5 bases). The CDR3 sequence: CANRRGSSYEQYF. CDR3 DNA sequence: TGTGCCAACCGAAGGGGCAGCTCCTACGAGCAGTACTTC.